The T cell receptor beta chain described here comes from a study of cytomegalovirus exposure and HLA in healthy donors. The table came from immunoSEQ multiplex PCR; TCRdb's copy has only in-frame clones and leaves some out. Counted here are about 250,000 clones, roughly 87% occurring once; the ten biggest clones make up around 12%. The source material was PBMCs. This receptor was obtained from a man aged 18-30 years in good health and CMV-seropositive.

This CDR3 reads CASRGQGAVLTF. CDR3 DNA sequence: TGTGCCAGCAGAGGACAGGGGGCAGTCCTGACTTTC. The chain is built from TRBV6-6 and TRBJ2-6; 11 bases map to TRBD1. The junction had 2 bases not matched to a gene; V was cut back by 6 bases and J by 13 bases. Germline loops: CDR1 MNHNY, CDR2 SVGAGI (reference sequence). CDR3 length: 12 amino acids.